The 18 T cell receptor beta chains listed next were all sequenced from one sample in a study of T-cell reconstitution after alpha-beta-depleted transplantation in children. A TCRbeta library incorporating unique molecular identifiers was prepared. TCRdb used MiXCR to reprocess the PCR reads, holding one entry per CDR3 protein. The sample consists of more than 15,000 distinct CDR3 sequences, about 7.7% of them appearing once. The sample was PBMCs, mostly from graft donor cells, taken 60 days after TCRalphabeta/CD19-depleted stem cell transplant. These receptors were collected from a boy under two years old who had a stem cell transplant for Wiskott-Aldrich syndrome, so the T cells may come from the graft donor.

This clonotype was recorded many times. V is TRBV7-9 and J is TRBJ1-3; no clear D. Germline CDR1 reads SEHNR; CDR2 reads FQNEAQ (reference sequence). This CDR3 is 18 amino acids long. Trimming shortened V by 3 bases and J by 0 bases, and 18 bases separated the two germline ends. The DNA for the CDR3 is TGTGCCAGCAGCTTTGTGAAGCATCTCATCCTCTCTGGAAACACCATATATTTT. It translates to CASSFVKHLILSGNTIYF.

The table lists this clonotype with many counts. The chain employs TRBV6-2 or TRBV6-3 and TRBJ1-5, with 8 bases matching TRBD1. CDR1 MNHEY and CDR2 SVGEGT come from the germline V gene. J gave up 2 bases and V 6 bases, and 0 bases lay outside the gene matches. This CDR3 is 13 amino acids long. The CDR3 region has the DNA TGTGCCAGCAGGACAGGGGGCAATCAGCCCCAGCATTTT. Translating gives CASRTGGNQPQHF.

This clonotype has just a few counts. This rearrangement joins TRBV28 to TRBJ2-5, with 7 bases identical to TRBD2. CDR1 and CDR2 (germline): MDHEN, SYDVKM. This CDR3 has 14 amino acids. J gave up 4 bases and V 1 base, and 3 bases lay outside the gene matches. CDR3 in DNA: TGTGCCAGCAGTTTATCGGGAGGATCAGAGACCCAGTACTTC. It specifies CASSLSGGSETQYF. Together with reference TRBV28 and TRBJ2-5, the CDR3 gives the full variable domain: DVKVTQSSRYLVKRTGEKVFLECVQDMDHENMFWYRQDPGLGLRLIYFSYDVKMKEKGDIPEGYSVSREKKERFSLILESASTNQTSMYLCASSLSGGSETQYFGPGTRLLVL.

This chain joins TRBV14 and TRBJ1-6, with 7 bases identical to TRBD1. V lost 3 bases and J lost 13; bases outside the gene matches: 3. This CDR3 contains 12 residues. Germline CDR1 and CDR2: SGHDN and FVKESK. The CDR3, as DNA: TGTGCCAGCAGCCAGGCAGGGGGGCCCCTCCACTTT. This codes for CASSQAGGPLHF.

At least ten counts were recorded for this clonotype. This rearrangement joins TRBV6-1 to TRBJ2-2; 9 bases align to TRBD2. The V and J ends lost 2 bases and 6 bases, in that order; junction bases with no gene match: 13. The CDR3 contains 18 residues. Per germline, CDR1 MNHNS and CDR2 SASEGT. CDR3 bases: TGTGCCAGCAGTGAATTAGGGACTAGCCCGCGAACGGCCGGGGAGCTGTTTTTT. Residues: CASSELGTSPRTAGELFF.

The chain has TRBV18 and TRBJ1-1, with D uncertain. Germline lookup yields CDR1 KGHSH and CDR2 LQKENI. The V gene lost 6 bases and the J gene lost 0 bases, with 11 bases spanning the gap. The CDR3 is made up of 14 amino acids. CDR3 in DNA: TGTGCCAGCTCCCTTGGGAGAATGAACACTGAAGCTTTCTTT. This encodes CASSLGRMNTEAFF.

This clonotype was seen many times. V is TRBV6-2 or TRBV6-3 and J is TRBJ2-1; 9 bases agree with TRBD2. Germline CDR1 is MNHEY and CDR2 is SVGEGT. This CDR3 is 15 amino acids long. V lost 3 bases, J lost 6 bases, and 6 bases stayed unmatched. CDR3 in amino acids: CASSYSSGRPNEQFF. CDR3 DNA sequence: TGTGCCAGCAGTTATTCGAGCGGGAGGCCCAATGAGCAGTTCTTC.

This sequence joins TRBV5-1 and TRBJ2-7, with 12 bases identical to TRBD2. This CDR3 is 18 amino acids long. Losses at the gene ends were 5 bases for V and 2 bases for J; bases not matched to a gene: 14. CDR1 SGHRS and CDR2 YFSETQ come from the germline V gene. CDR3: CASSGSGLAGGPPYEQYF. For the CDR3, the DNA is TGCGCCAGCAGTGGGTCCGGGCTAGCGGGAGGGCCTCCCTACGAGCAGTACTTC.

This clonotype was seen more than once but under ten times. This sequence joins TRBV7-9 and TRBJ2-7; 11 positions agree with TRBD2. CDR1 and CDR2 (germline): SEHNR, FQNEAQ (reference sequence). The CDR3 is 15 amino acids. Unmatched junction bases numbered 0, after V lost 0 bases and J lost 2 bases. CDR3 region: CASSLASGRAYEQYF. As DNA, the CDR3 is TGTGCCAGCAGCTTAGCTAGCGGGAGGGCCTACGAGCAGTACTTC.

This clonotype was recorded many times. The chain combines TRBV9 with TRBJ2-1; no definite D call. The CDR3 contains 16 residues. Germline assignment: CDR1 SGDLS and CDR2 YYNGEE. Trimming took 0 bases from V and 5 from J, leaving 15 bases between them. CDR3 amino acids: CASSVEGVNFHNEQFF. The CDR3 DNA sequence: TGTGCCAGCAGCGTAGAAGGAGTGAATTTCCACAATGAGCAGTTCTTC.

This clonotype has at least ten counts. The chain couples TRBV10-2 to TRBJ2-5; D not certain. V was shortened by 2 bases and J by 5 bases, with 15 bases between the two germline ends. The CDR3 has 15 amino acids. CDR1 and CDR2 (germline): WSHSY, SAAADI. The CDR3 reads CASSEVYRGWETQYF. In DNA form, the CDR3 reads TGCGCCAGCAGTGAGGTATATCGAGGCTGGGAGACCCAGTACTTC.

This clonotype has more than one count but fewer than ten. The chain has TRBV20-1 and TRBJ2-5, with 11 nucleotides matching TRBD1. CDR1 DFQATT and CDR2 SNEGSKA come from the germline V gene (reference sequence). With V trimmed by 2 bases and J by 5 bases, 7 bases remained unmatched. The CDR3 spans 15 residues. The CDR3 region is CSARRTGGKFETQYF. CDR3 bases: TGCAGTGCTAGAAGGACAGGGGGCAAGTTCGAGACCCAGTACTTC.

Many counts were recorded for this clonotype. The V and J genes are TRBV24-1 and TRBJ2-3, with 7 positions matching TRBD2. The ends lost 6 bases at V and 0 bases at J; junction bases unmatched: 5. Germline V CDR1 and CDR2: KGHDR, SFDVKD. This CDR3 spans 15 amino acids. CDR3 DNA: TGTGCCACCAGTACCCTTAGCGGGAGCACAGATACGCAGTATTTT. It specifies CATSTLSGSTDTQYF.

This clonotype appeared a few times. The rearrangement joins TRBV25-1 to TRBJ2-7; TRBD2 might be the D (5 bases). V was trimmed by 0 bases and J by 1 base, leaving 10 bases between them. Looked up from germline, CDR1 is MGHDK and CDR2 is SYGVNS. This CDR3 region has 15 residues. This CDR3 reads CASSEYRGYSYEQYF. CDR3 nucleotide sequence: TGTGCCAGCAGTGAATATCGGGGATATTCCTACGAGCAGTACTTC.

By share, this clonotype ranks as medium-sized. The chain has TRBV7-9 and TRBJ2-3, with D perhaps TRBD1 or TRBD2 (6 bases each). V was clipped by 8 bases and J by 5 bases, with 23 bases between them. CDR1 SEHNR and CDR2 FQNEAQ come from the germline V gene (reference sequence). This CDR3 comprises 16 residues. The CDR3 region is CASGTGGGPAGDTQYF. CDR3 nucleotide sequence: TGTGCCAGCGGGACTGGAGGGGGGCCAGCAGGAGATACGCAGTATTTT.

This clonotype was recorded many times. The chain recombines TRBV5-1 with TRBJ2-1; 8 nucleotides match TRBD2. The V gene's germline CDR1 is SGHRS and CDR2 YFSETQ. With 5 bases clipped from V and 4 bases from J, the junction kept 8 bases outside the gene matches. The CDR3 contains 15 residues. CDR3: CASRAREAGYNEQFF. For the CDR3, the DNA is TGCGCCAGCAGAGCGCGGGAGGCGGGGTACAATGAGCAGTTCTTC.

In its sample, this clonotype was seen many times. The chain uses TRBV6-1 and TRBJ1-4, with D unclear. The germline gives CDR1 MNHNS, CDR2 SASEGT. V lost 4 bases to trimming and J lost 2 bases, with 8 bases between them. The CDR3 is made up of 14 amino acids. For the CDR3, the DNA is TGTGCCAGCAGTGTTTCTCTGACTAATGAAAAACTGTTTTTT. Translating gives CASSVSLTNEKLFF.

This clonotype was counted at least ten times. This chain links TRBV9 with TRBJ2-1; TRBD2 matches 8 bases. Germline values: CDR1 SGDLS, CDR2 YYNGEE. The CDR3 is made up of 13 amino acids. V shed 7 bases and J 3 bases; nucleotides not matched to a gene: 3. The CDR3 is CASESGGYNEQFF. The CDR3 bases are TGTGCCAGCGAAAGCGGGGGCTACAATGAGCAGTTCTTC.